This is a list of T cell receptor beta chains from one sample in a study of blood T cell repertoires in COVID-19. Using immunoSEQ multiplex PCR, the repertoire was profiled, and TCRdb retains in-frame clones only, with some absent. The sample consists of under 50,000 clones, roughly nine tenths of them appearing once. Source material: peripheral blood. The receptors were sampled from a man in his 70s with active COVID-19. Each CDR3 is given with its conserved first and last residue. The D gene is left open where the match is weak. Clone size is stated in some rows and not others, as once, few, many or a class when expanded.

J gene	D gene	V gene	clone size	CDR3 DNA	CDR3 protein
TRBJ1-5	.	TRBV2	.	TGTGCCAGCAGTGAAAATGGTCTCGGACAGAATCAGCCCCAGCATTTT	CASSENGLGQNQPQHF
TRBJ2-3	TRBD2	TRBV7-9	.	TGTGCCAGCAGCAAACTAGCGGGGGGGGCAGATACGCAGTATTTT	CASSKLAGGADTQYF
TRBJ1-2	.	TRBV7-9	once	TGTGCCAGCAGCCCCTCCCGGGACATCGGTTTCTACACCTTC	CASSPSRDIGFYTF
TRBJ1-4	TRBD1	TRBV6-5	.	TGTGCCAGCAGTTACACAAGACAGGGTACCGAAAAACTGTTTTTT	CASSYTRQGTEKLFF
TRBJ1-4	TRBD1	TRBV6-5	.	TGTGCCAGCTCTAGGGGGCTTAATGAAAAACTGTTTTTT	CASSRGLNEKLFF
TRBJ1-1	TRBD1	TRBV19	.	TGTGCCAGTAGGACAGGGGGAGCGGGGAACACTGAAGCTTTCTTT	CASRTGGAGNTEAFF
TRBJ1-2	.	TRBV3-1/TRBV3-2	.	TGTGCCAGCAGCCCCCAGACAGTATCCTATGGCTACACCTTC	CASSPQTVSYGYTF
TRBJ1-1	.	TRBV6-5	once	TGTGCCAGCAACCCGAGACAGGAGAACACTGAAGCTTTCTTT	CASNPRQENTEAFF
TRBJ2-3	.	TRBV18	.	TGTGCCAGCTCACCAAGGGCGGGAAGCACAGATACGCAGTATTTT	CASSPRAGSTDTQYF
TRBJ1-5	.	TRBV30	.	TGTGCCTGGAGTCTCCCGACGGGTTATAGCAATCAGCCCCAGCATTTT	CAWSLPTGYSNQPQHF
TRBJ2-1	TRBD1	TRBV5-1	.	TGCGCCAGCGAACAGGGGGCGATTGGCAATGAGCAGTTCTTC	CASEQGAIGNEQFF
TRBJ1-1	TRBD1	TRBV7-9	.	TGTGCCAGCAGCCACACAGGGGGGGGAGTTGCGAACACTGAAGCTTTCTTT	CASSHTGGGVANTEAFF
TRBJ2-1	TRBD1	TRBV7-8	.	TGTGCCAGCAGCTTTCAGGGGGTTGAGCAGTTCTTC	CASSFQGVEQFF
TRBJ2-4	TRBD2	TRBV2	.	TGTGCCAGCAGTGAAATGGCGGGGGGGCCGAGCATTCAGTACTTC	CASSEMAGGPSIQYF
TRBJ1-4	TRBD1	TRBV7-2	.	TGTGCCAGCAGCCCGCGCAACTCCAGGGGGAGAACTAATGAAAAACTGTTTTTT	CASSPRNSRGRTNEKLFF
TRBJ1-6	.	TRBV9	once	TGTGCCAGCAGCGTGGAGACAGGAATTTCACCCCTCCACTTT	CASSVETGISPLHF
TRBJ2-7	TRBD2	TRBV7-8	.	TGTGCCAGCAGCTTGAGCGCGGGGGGCCCCTACGAGCAGTACTTC	CASSLSAGGPYEQYF
TRBJ1-1	.	TRBV27	.	TGTGCCAGCAGGACTACAGGGACTGAAGCTTTCTTT	CASRTTGTEAFF
TRBJ2-2	TRBD1	TRBV19	.	TGTGCCAGTAGTACCCAACGGACAGGGAACACCGGGGAGCTGTTTTTT	CASSTQRTGNTGELFF
TRBJ1-6	.	TRBV12-1	.	TGTGCCAGCAGCTTTGTTACCGGTGCGGCGGGGACAGCCCGTTCACCCCTCCACTTT	CASSFVTGAAGTARSPLHF
TRBJ1-5	TRBD1	TRBV6-2/TRBV6-3	.	TGTGCCAGCAGCTTACAGGGGGCGGGCGGGCCCCAGCATTTT	CASSLQGAGGPQHF
TRBJ2-2	.	TRBV29-1	.	TGCAGCGGAGGAAAAGGAACGGGGAACACCGGGGAGCTGTTTTTT	CSGGKGTGNTGELFF
TRBJ2-7	TRBD1	TRBV7-9	.	TGTGCCAGCAGCCTGGACAGGGGCTTGATCGAGCAGTACTTC	CASSLDRGLIEQYF
TRBJ2-7	.	TRBV9	.	TGTGCCAGCAGCGTAGGGGGCATCGGCGCTTCCTACGAGCAGTACTTC	CASSVGGIGASYEQYF
TRBJ2-1	.	TRBV7-9	.	TGTGCCAGCACCGTAAAGAGCTCCTACAATGAGCAGTTCTTC	CASTVKSSYNEQFF
TRBJ1-4	TRBD1	TRBV7-9	.	TGTGCCAGCAGCTTAGGACAGGGAGAAAAACTGTTTTTT	CASSLGQGEKLFF
TRBJ2-7	.	TRBV18	.	TGTGCCAGCTCACACAGGGTTTCCTACGAGCAGTACTTC	CASSHRVSYEQYF
TRBJ2-1	.	TRBV14	.	TGTGCCAGCAGCCCCGAGGAGGGCAGGGCTTACAATGAGCAGTTCTTC	CASSPEEGRAYNEQFF